This TCR beta chain comes out of a study of neurological immune-mediated disorders. This clonotype was seen repeatedly, ten times or more. TCRdb ran MiXCR on the 5' RACE reads and lists one entry per CDR3 protein. The sample holds approximately 60,000 distinct CDR3 sequences; 4.1% are singletons and the top ten take roughly 2.7%. The CDR3 consists of 17 residues. Germline V gene lookup returns CDR1 DFQATT and CDR2 SNEGSKA (reference sequence). J gave up 3 bases and V 6 bases, and 17 bases lay outside the gene matches. This clonotype was obtained from a middle-aged man with multiple sclerosis. Sequencing used PBMCs. The V and J genes are TRBV20-1 and TRBJ1-5, with 7 bases that match TRBD1. CDR3 in DNA: TGCAGTGCCGCCCGGGACAGACGGGCTCCGTTCAATCAGCCCCAGCATTTT. This translates into CSAARDRRAPFNQPQHF.